What follows are 32 T cell receptor beta chains derived from one specimen sequenced in a study of blood T cell repertoires in COVID-19. Sequenced by immunoSEQ multiplex PCR; TCRdb stores in-frame clones only, minus some. The sample holds under 200,000 clones; about nine tenths are singletons and the top ten take approximately 0.8%. The sample comprised PBMCs or T cells enriched from blood (not recorded which). The receptors here all came from a woman aged 18-29 years who had recovered from COVID-19.

This clone is a singleton in its sample. The chain is built from TRBV28 and TRBJ2-7; 8 bases match TRBD1. The CDR3 covers 17 residues. V lost 4 bases to trimming and J lost 4 bases; unmatched junction nucleotides: 15. Germline-derived CDR1 and CDR2 are MDHEN and SYDVKM. In nucleotides, the CDR3 is TGTGCCAGCAGTTCCCCCCAGGGGACAGGCCACCATTACGAGCAGTACTTC. The encoded protein is CASSSPQGTGHHYEQYF. Together with reference TRBV28 and TRBJ2-7, the CDR3 gives the full variable domain: DVKVTQSSRYLVKRTGEKVFLECVQDMDHENMFWYRQDPGLGLRLIYFSYDVKMKEKGDIPEGYSVSREKKERFSLILESASTNQTSMYLCASSSPQGTGHHYEQYFGPGTRLTVT.

The chain has TRBV18 and TRBJ2-4; 11 nucleotides line up with TRBD2. The CDR3 consists of 16 residues. The trim removed 0 bases at V and 6 bases at J, leaving 4 bases unmatched. Germline V gene sequence: CDR1 KGHSH, CDR2 LQKENI. This chain's CDR3 is CASSPPSLAGGNIQYF. CDR3 nucleotide sequence: TGTGCCAGCTCACCACCTTCTCTAGCGGGAGGAAACATTCAGTACTTC.

The DNA of the CDR3 is TGTGCCAGCAGCGTAGCGGGAGGTACCTACGAGCAGTACTTC. Its translation is CASSVAGGTYEQYF. The chain has TRBV9 and TRBJ2-7; 7 nucleotides match TRBD2. The CDR3 runs 14 residues. CDR1 SGDLS and CDR2 YYNGEE come from the germline V gene. Trimming cost V 0 bases and J 2 bases; bases outside gene matches: 2.

The V call is TRBV5-1, the J call TRBJ1-1, with 8 nucleotides matching TRBD1. The CDR3 is made up of 16 amino acids. J lost 3 bases, V lost 3 bases, and 10 bases had no gene match. Germline-derived CDR1 and CDR2 are SGHRS and YFSETQ. In DNA form, the CDR3 reads TGCGCCAGCAGCTCCCAACCTACAGGGGGGGACACTGAAGCTTTCTTT. It specifies CASSSQPTGGDTEAFF.

The chain combines TRBV2 with TRBJ2-3; D possibly corresponds to TRBD2 (5 bases). Germline loops: CDR1 SNHLY, CDR2 FYNNEI. The V and J ends lost 3 bases and 1 base respectively, with 17 bases between them. The CDR3 extends over 17 amino acids. CDR3 DNA: TGTGCCAGCAGTGATTTTTTGAGGGCTACGGGCACAGATACGCAGTATTTT. The encoded protein is CASSDFLRATGTDTQYF.

Comment on this clone: This CDR3 is also generated by other DNA sequences in the sample. This rearrangement joins TRBV11-3 to TRBJ2-1; 10 positions match TRBD2. CDR3 length: 14 amino acids. Germline V gives CDR1 SGHNT, CDR2 YENEEA. Trimming removed 5 bases from V and 2 bases from J; junction bases left unmatched: 0. The DNA for the CDR3 is TGTGCCAGCAGCCTAGCGGGGGCCTACAATGAGCAGTTCTTC. Protein product: CASSLAGAYNEQFF.

V is TRBV28 and J is TRBJ2-7; TRBD1 aligns across 8 bases. The CDR3 runs 16 residues. Germline lookup yields CDR1 MDHEN and CDR2 SYDVKM. V shed 4 bases, J shed 0 bases, and the junction held 8 bases outside the gene matches. The CDR3 spells CASSSQGQGLSYEQYF. The CDR3 nucleotides read TGTGCCAGCAGTTCCCAAGGACAGGGCCTCTCCTACGAGCAGTACTTC.

The chain recombines TRBV7-2 with TRBJ2-7, with TRBD2 matching 11 bases. The CDR3 has 15 amino acids. V shed 5 bases, J shed 5 bases, and the junction held 8 bases outside the gene matches. The germline gives CDR1 SGHTA, CDR2 FQGNSA. Here the CDR3 DNA reads TGTGCCAGCAGCCCAACTAGCGGGAGATTCAACGAGCAGTACTTC. Protein sequence: CASSPTSGRFNEQYF. Full variable domain (missing parts from reference TRBV7-2 and TRBJ2-7): GAGVSQSPSNKVTEKGKDVELRCDPISGHTALYWYRQSLGQGLEFLIYFQGNSAPDKSGLPSDRFSAERTGGSVSTLTIQRTQQEDSAVYLCASSPTSGRFNEQYFGPGTRLTVT.

The CDR3 sequence: CASSHDRAGETQYF. The CDR3 bases are TGCGCCAGCAGCCACGACAGGGCGGGCGAGACCCAGTACTTC. This sequence joins TRBV4-3 and TRBJ2-5; 7 bases map to TRBD1. V gave up 3 bases and J gave up 5 bases; unmatched junction bases: 6. The CDR3 length is 14 residues. The germline V gene has CDR1 LGHNA and CDR2 YSLEER.

This clone was recorded only once. This chain links TRBV19 with TRBJ2-3; D is possibly TRBD2 (5 bases). V lost 7 bases to trimming and J lost 2 bases, with 19 bases between them. The CDR3 spans 16 residues. Germline CDR1 LNHDA, CDR2 SQIVND (reference sequence). This CDR3 is CASIKWGVPFTDTQYF. For the CDR3, the DNA is TGTGCCAGTATTAAATGGGGAGTCCCCTTCACAGATACGCAGTATTTT.

The table lists this clone with a few counts. The V gene is TRBV2, the J gene TRBJ2-7, with 8 bases that match TRBD2. Germline V gene data show CDR1 as SNHLY and CDR2 as FYNNEI. The ends lost 0 bases at V and 4 bases at J; junction bases unmatched: 5. The CDR3 runs 15 residues. The CDR3 here is CASSEARTSRYEQYF. Written as DNA, the CDR3 is TGTGCCAGCAGTGAAGCCCGGACTAGCCGGTACGAGCAGTACTTC.

The J gene is TRBJ2-3, the V gene TRBV28, with 8 bases aligning to TRBD1. CDR3 length equals 16 residues. CDR1 is MDHEN and CDR2 is SYDVKM in the germline V gene. The V and J ends lost 3 bases and 6 bases, in that order; junction bases with no gene match: 11. For the CDR3, the DNA is TGTGCCAGCAGTTTGGGGATCGCAGGGGGCTGGGATACGCAGTATTTT. Its translation is CASSLGIAGGWDTQYF.

The chain has TRBV9 and TRBJ2-5; the D is unclear. There are 13 residues in the CDR3. Trimming cost V 4 bases and J 5 bases, with 12 bases left between them. Germline V gene lookup returns CDR1 SGDLS and CDR2 YYNGEE. The DNA of the CDR3 is TGTGCCAGCAGCCTAACCTTTACGGAGACCCAGTACTTC. The encoded protein is CASSLTFTETQYF.

This chain joins TRBV28 and TRBJ2-2, with TRBD1 identical over 10 bases. CDR1 and CDR2 (germline): MDHEN, SYDVKM. V shed 6 bases and J 2 bases; nucleotides not matched to a gene: 6. The CDR3 spans 16 residues. This CDR3 is CASSQRTGGNTGELFF. The CDR3 coding sequence is TGTGCCAGCAGCCAAAGGACAGGGGGTAACACCGGGGAGCTGTTTTTT.

V and J are TRBV5-5 and TRBJ2-7, with 8 nucleotides matching TRBD1. The CDR3 runs 15 residues. The V segment lost 4 bases and the J segment 0 bases; nucleotides outside the gene matches: 6. Germline V gene data show CDR1 as SGHKS and CDR2 as YYEKEE (reference sequence). The CDR3 nucleotides are TGTGCCAGCAGCGGGACAGGACGTTACTCCTACGAGCAGTACTTC. This translates into CASSGTGRYSYEQYF.

The J gene is TRBJ1-1, the V gene TRBV19; D is undetermined. CDR1 is LNHDA, CDR2 SQIVND, per germline (reference sequence). This CDR3 comprises 14 residues. The V end lost 6 bases, the J end lost 2 bases, and 13 bases lay between the germline ends. The CDR3 DNA is TGTGCCAGTAGGATCAGCGGTCCTAACACTGAAGCTTTCTTT. Encoded protein: CASRISGPNTEAFF.

Comment on this clone: The same CDR3 arises from other DNA sequences in this sample as well. V is TRBV5-1 and J is TRBJ1-4, with TRBD1 matching 7 bases. The CDR3 length is 14 residues. Losses at the gene ends were 1 base for V and 8 bases for J; bases not matched to a gene: 5. CDR1 is SGHRS and CDR2 is YFSETQ in the germline V gene. The CDR3 DNA sequence: TGCGCCAGCAGCTTGAGGCCAGGGGGGGAAAAACTGTTTTTT. The encoded protein is CASSLRPGGEKLFF.

This clone is a singleton in its sample. V gene TRBV24-1 combines with J gene TRBJ2-3, with 16 bases that match TRBD2. Trimming took 4 bases from V and 1 from J; bases not matched to a gene: 10. The CDR3 loop spans 20 amino acids. Germline V gene sequence: CDR1 KGHDR, CDR2 SFDVKD. This CDR3 is CATSDPQGTSGRDRTDTQYF. CDR3 DNA sequence: TGTGCCACCAGTGACCCACAGGGGACTAGCGGGAGGGATCGCACAGATACGCAGTATTTT.

The rearrangement joins TRBV4-1 to TRBJ2-3, with 12 bases matching TRBD2. CDR1 and CDR2 from the germline V gene are MGHRA and YSYEKL. The CDR3 runs 18 residues. V was clipped by 1 base and J by 0 bases; unmatched bases: 5. The CDR3 loop is CASSQALGTSGSTDTQYF. DNA of the CDR3: TGCGCCAGCAGCCAAGCACTCGGGACTAGCGGGAGCACAGATACGCAGTATTTT.

The rearrangement links TRBV28 to TRBJ2-4; TRBD1 aligns across 11 bases. The CDR3 length is 14 residues. V dropped 10 bases and J dropped 1; count of bases not matched to a gene: 3. CDR1 is MDHEN and CDR2 is SYDVKM in the germline V gene. The DNA of the CDR3 is TGTGCCACCTGGGACAGGGGGGCCAAAAACATTCAGTACTTC. This encodes CATWDRGAKNIQYF. The full variable domain, rest sourced from reference TRBV28 and TRBJ2-4, is DVKVTQSSRYLVKRTGEKVFLECVQDMDHENMFWYRQDPGLGLRLIYFSYDVKMKEKGDIPEGYSVSREKKERFSLILESASTNQTSMYLCATWDRGAKNIQYFGAGTRLSVL.

The CDR3 bases are TGTGCCAGCAAACGGGACATAAGCAATCAGCCCCAGCATTTT. Its translation: CASKRDISNQPQHF. The J gene is TRBJ1-5, the V gene TRBV27, with D perhaps TRBD1 (6 bases). This CDR3 region has 14 residues. V lost 7 bases to trimming and J lost 1 base, with 11 bases between them. Germline assignment: CDR1 MNHEY and CDR2 SMNVEV (reference sequence).

The chain employs TRBV28 and TRBJ2-3, with 7 bases that match TRBD2. The V gene end was trimmed by 2 bases and the J gene end by 2 bases; junction bases not matched to a gene: 4. Germline CDR1 is MDHEN and CDR2 is SYDVKM. This CDR3 comprises 15 residues. CDR3 in amino acids: CASSLAGELTDTQYF. CDR3 sequence (DNA): TGTGCCAGCAGTTTAGCGGGAGAGCTCACAGATACGCAGTATTTT.

A single count supports this clone. The chain couples TRBV27 to TRBJ2-7, with D possibly TRBD2 on 6 matching bases. The V end lost 4 bases, the J end lost 3 bases, and 13 bases lay between the germline ends. The CDR3 consists of 14 residues. Germline V gene lookup returns CDR1 MNHEY and CDR2 SMNVEV (reference sequence). CDR3 DNA sequence: TGTGCCAGCAGTTCGGGAGCTTGGGGCTACGAGCAGTACTTC. Its protein product is CASSSGAWGYEQYF.

This sequence joins TRBV28 and TRBJ1-1; a weak D match, TRBD1 (6 bases). The CDR3 contains 12 residues. V was shortened by 6 bases and J by 7 bases, with 12 bases between the two germline ends. CDR1 MDHEN and CDR2 SYDVKM come from the germline V gene. CDR3 loop: CASRSDRIEAFF. The CDR3, as DNA: TGTGCCAGCAGGTCTGACAGGATTGAAGCTTTCTTT.

This clone was observed a single time. The J gene is TRBJ2-7, the V gene TRBV14, with D unresolved. The CDR3 totals 12 residues. The germline V gene encodes CDR1 SGHDN and CDR2 FVKESK. V was pared by 2 bases and J by 6 bases, with 8 bases between. The CDR3 region is CASSQTYVEQYF. Written as DNA, the CDR3 is TGTGCCAGCAGCCAAACTTACGTCGAGCAGTACTTC.

The chain joins TRBV6-4 to TRBJ2-3; 11 bases align to TRBD2. The CDR3 is 15 residues long. Unmatched junction bases numbered 1, after V lost 3 bases and J lost 2 bases. In germline, CDR1 is MRHNA, CDR2 SNTAGT. This chain's CDR3 is CASSELAGATDTQYF. The CDR3 DNA reads as TGTGCCAGCAGTGAACTAGCGGGAGCCACAGATACGCAGTATTTT.

The chain is built from TRBV7-3 and TRBJ1-6, with D hard to call. The V end was cut by 5 bases, the J end by 8 bases, with 19 bases between. Germline lookup yields CDR1 SGHTA and CDR2 FQGTGA. This CDR3 contains 16 residues. In DNA form, the CDR3 reads TGTGCCAGCAGCCCCCGGAGGTTTGATTTGCATTCACCCCTCCACTTT. This encodes CASSPRRFDLHSPLHF. The full variable domain, its missing parts supplied by reference TRBV7-3 and TRBJ1-6, is GAGVSQTPSNKVTEKGKYVELRCDPISGHTALYWYRQSLGQGPEFLIYFQGTGAADDSGLPNDRFFAVRPEGSVSTLKIQRTERGDSAVYLCASSPRRFDLHSPLHFGNGTRLTVT.

Here the CDR3 DNA reads TGTGCCAGCAGGAAAGGACTAGACTACAATGAGCAGTTCTTC. As protein: CASRKGLDYNEQFF. This sequence joins TRBV27 and TRBJ2-1, with 7 nucleotides matching TRBD2. CDR3 length equals 14 residues. V shed 6 bases and J 3 bases; nucleotides not matched to a gene: 5. The germline gives CDR1 MNHEY, CDR2 SMNVEV (reference sequence).

This chain uses TRBV5-1 with TRBJ2-7, with 11 positions matching TRBD2. Germline CDR1 reads SGHRS; CDR2 reads YFSETQ. CDR3 size: 20 residues. V lost 3 bases, J lost 0 bases, and 17 bases stayed unmatched. CDR3 residues: CASSSRIAGGRAGDSYEQYF. In nucleotides, the CDR3 is TGCGCCAGCAGCTCCCGAATAGCGGGAGGGAGGGCCGGCGACTCCTACGAGCAGTACTTC. The full variable domain, its missing parts supplied by reference TRBV5-1 and TRBJ2-7, is KAGVTQTPRYLIKTRGQQVTLSCSPISGHRSVSWYQQTPGQGLQFLFEYFSETQRNKGNFPGRFSGRQFSNSRSEMNVSTLELGDSALYLCASSSRIAGGRAGDSYEQYFGPGTRLTVT.

The chain joins TRBV28 to TRBJ1-2, with D maybe TRBD1 (6 bases). The V gene's germline CDR1 is MDHEN and CDR2 SYDVKM. CDR3 size: 15 residues. The V and J ends lost 6 bases and 1 base respectively, with 15 bases between them. The CDR3 reads CASRRIQGNNYGYTF. DNA of the CDR3: TGTGCCAGCAGACGTATCCAGGGGAATAACTATGGCTACACCTTC.

This clone has a single count. J is TRBJ2-7 and V is TRBV3-1 (or the pseudogene TRBV3-2), with TRBD2 identical over 8 bases. Trimming removed 3 bases from V and 6 bases from J; junction bases left unmatched: 4. This CDR3 comprises 13 residues. Germline loops: CDR1 LGHDT, CDR2 YNNKEL (reference sequence). CDR3 in DNA: TGTGCCAGCAGCCACCGGGGACTAGGCGAGCAGTACTTC. Its protein product is CASSHRGLGEQYF.

The genes are TRBV28 and TRBJ2-7; D is perhaps TRBD2 (5 bases). V lost 6 bases and J lost 2, with 17 bases in between. The length of the CDR3 is 15 residues. The germline CDR1 and CDR2 sequences are MDHEN and SYDVKM. The CDR3 DNA reads as TGTGCCAGCAGCAAACCCGGACTTCTCGCCTACGAGCAGTACTTC. Translating gives CASSKPGLLAYEQYF. Using reference TRBV28 and TRBJ2-7 for the parts outside the CDR3, the full variable domain is DVKVTQSSRYLVKRTGEKVFLECVQDMDHENMFWYRQDPGLGLRLIYFSYDVKMKEKGDIPEGYSVSREKKERFSLILESASTNQTSMYLCASSKPGLLAYEQYFGPGTRLTVT.